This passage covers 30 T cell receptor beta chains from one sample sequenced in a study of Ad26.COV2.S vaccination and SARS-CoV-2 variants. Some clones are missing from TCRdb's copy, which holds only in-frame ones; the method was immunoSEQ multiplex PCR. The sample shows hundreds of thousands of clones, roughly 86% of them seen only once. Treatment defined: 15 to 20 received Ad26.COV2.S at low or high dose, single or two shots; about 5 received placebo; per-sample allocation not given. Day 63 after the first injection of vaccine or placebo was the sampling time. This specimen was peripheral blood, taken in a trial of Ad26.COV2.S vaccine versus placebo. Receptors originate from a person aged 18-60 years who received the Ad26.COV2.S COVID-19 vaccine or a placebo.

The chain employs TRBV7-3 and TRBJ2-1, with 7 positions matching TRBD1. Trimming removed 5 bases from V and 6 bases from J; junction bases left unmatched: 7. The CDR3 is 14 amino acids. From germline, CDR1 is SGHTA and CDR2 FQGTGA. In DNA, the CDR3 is TGTGCCAGCAGCACGAACCGGGACAGCAATGAGCAGTTCTTC. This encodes CASSTNRDSNEQFF. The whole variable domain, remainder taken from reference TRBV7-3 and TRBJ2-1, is GAGVSQTPSNKVTEKGKYVELRCDPISGHTALYWYRQSLGQGPEFLIYFQGTGAADDSGLPNDRFFAVRPEGSVSTLKIQRTERGDSAVYLCASSTNRDSNEQFFGPGTRLTVL.

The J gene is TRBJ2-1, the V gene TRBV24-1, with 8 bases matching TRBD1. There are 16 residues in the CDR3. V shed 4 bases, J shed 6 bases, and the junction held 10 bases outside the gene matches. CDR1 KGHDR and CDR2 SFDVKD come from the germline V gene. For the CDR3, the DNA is TGTGCCACCAGTGACGCAGGGGGCGCTAGTCCCAATGAGCAGTTCTTC. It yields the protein CATSDAGGASPNEQFF.

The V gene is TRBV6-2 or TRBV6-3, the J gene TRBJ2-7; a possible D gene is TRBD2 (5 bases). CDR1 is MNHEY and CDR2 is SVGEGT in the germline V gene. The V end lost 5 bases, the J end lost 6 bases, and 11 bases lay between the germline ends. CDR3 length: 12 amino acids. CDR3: CASSPTEVEQYF. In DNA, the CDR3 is TGTGCCAGCAGTCCAACGGAGGTCGAGCAGTACTTC.

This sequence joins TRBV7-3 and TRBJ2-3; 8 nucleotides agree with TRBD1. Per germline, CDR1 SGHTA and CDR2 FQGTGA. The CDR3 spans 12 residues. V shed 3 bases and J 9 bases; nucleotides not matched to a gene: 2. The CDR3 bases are TGTGCCAGCAGCTTGAGACAGGGGACGCAGTATTTT. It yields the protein CASSLRQGTQYF.

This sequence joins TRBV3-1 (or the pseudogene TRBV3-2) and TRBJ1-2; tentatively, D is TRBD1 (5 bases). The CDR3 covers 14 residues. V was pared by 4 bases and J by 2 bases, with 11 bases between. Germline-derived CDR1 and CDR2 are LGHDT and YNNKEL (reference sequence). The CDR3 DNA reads TGTGCCAGCAGCCCAGGGTCCGTAAACTATGGCTACACCTTC. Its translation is CASSPGSVNYGYTF.

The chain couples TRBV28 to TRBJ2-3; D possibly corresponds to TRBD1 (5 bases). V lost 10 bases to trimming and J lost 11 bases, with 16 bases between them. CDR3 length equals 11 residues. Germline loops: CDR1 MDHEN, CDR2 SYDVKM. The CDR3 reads CAIRQSERQYF. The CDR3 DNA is TGTGCCATACGACAGTCTGAGAGGCAGTATTTT.

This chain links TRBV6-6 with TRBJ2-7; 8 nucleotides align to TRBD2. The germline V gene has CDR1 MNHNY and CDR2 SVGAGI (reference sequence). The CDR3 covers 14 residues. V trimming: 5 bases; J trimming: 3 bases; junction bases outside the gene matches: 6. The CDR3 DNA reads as TGTGCCAGCAGTGCGCGGGGGGACGGCTACGAGCAGTACTTC. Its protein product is CASSARGDGYEQYF.

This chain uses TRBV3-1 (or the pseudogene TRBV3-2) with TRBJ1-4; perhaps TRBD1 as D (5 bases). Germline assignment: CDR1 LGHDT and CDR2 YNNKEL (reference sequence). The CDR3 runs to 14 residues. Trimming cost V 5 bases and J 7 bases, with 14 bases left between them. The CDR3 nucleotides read TGTGCCAGCAGCGGTGGGGGGACGGGTGAAAAACTGTTTTTT. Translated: CASSGGGTGEKLFF.

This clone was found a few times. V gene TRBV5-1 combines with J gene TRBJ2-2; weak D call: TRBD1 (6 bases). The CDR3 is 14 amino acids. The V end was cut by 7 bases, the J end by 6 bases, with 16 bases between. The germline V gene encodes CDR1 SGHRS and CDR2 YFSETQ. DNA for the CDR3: TGCGCCAGCCGCCTTTCAGGGGAGCCCGGGGAGCTGTTTTTT. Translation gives CASRLSGEPGELFF.

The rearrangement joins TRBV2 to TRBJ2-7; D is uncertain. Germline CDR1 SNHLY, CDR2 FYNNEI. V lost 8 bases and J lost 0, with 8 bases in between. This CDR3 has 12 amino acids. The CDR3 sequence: CASSAASYEQYF. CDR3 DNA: TGTGCCAGCTCGGCGGCCTCCTACGAGCAGTACTTC.

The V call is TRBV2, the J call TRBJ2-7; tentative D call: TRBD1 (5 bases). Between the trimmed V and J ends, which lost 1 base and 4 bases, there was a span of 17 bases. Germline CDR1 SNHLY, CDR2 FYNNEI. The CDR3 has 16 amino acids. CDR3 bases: TGTGCCAGCAGTGAAGGACAGCAGCTTAATAATTACGAGCAGTACTTC. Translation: CASSEGQQLNNYEQYF.

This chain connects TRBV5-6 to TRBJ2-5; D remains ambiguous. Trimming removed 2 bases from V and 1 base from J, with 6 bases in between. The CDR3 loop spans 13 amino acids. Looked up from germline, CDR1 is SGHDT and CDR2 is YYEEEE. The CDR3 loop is CASSFEFQETQYF. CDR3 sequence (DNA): TGTGCCAGCAGCTTTGAGTTCCAAGAGACCCAGTACTTC.

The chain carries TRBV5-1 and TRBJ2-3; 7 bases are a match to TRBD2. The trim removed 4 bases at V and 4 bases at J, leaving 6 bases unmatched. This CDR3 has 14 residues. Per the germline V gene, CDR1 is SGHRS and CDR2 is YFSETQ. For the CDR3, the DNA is TGCGCCAGCAGCGTGAGGGAGGGATCAGATACGCAGTATTTT. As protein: CASSVREGSDTQYF.

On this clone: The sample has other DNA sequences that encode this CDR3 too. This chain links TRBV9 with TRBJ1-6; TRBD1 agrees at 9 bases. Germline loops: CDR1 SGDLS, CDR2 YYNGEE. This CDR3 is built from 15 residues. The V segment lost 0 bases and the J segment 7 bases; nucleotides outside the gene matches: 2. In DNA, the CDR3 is TGTGCCAGCAGCGTAGAAGGGACAGGGAATTCACCCCTCCACTTT. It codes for CASSVEGTGNSPLHF.

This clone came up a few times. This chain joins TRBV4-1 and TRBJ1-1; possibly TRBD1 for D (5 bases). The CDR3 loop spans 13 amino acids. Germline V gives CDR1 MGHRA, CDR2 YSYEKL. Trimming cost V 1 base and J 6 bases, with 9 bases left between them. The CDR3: CASSQVRGAEAFF. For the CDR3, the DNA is TGCGCCAGCAGCCAAGTGCGAGGGGCTGAAGCTTTCTTT.

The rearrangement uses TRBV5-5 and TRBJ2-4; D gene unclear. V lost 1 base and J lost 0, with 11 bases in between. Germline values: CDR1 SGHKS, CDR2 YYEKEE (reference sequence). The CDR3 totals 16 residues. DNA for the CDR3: TGTGCCAGCAGCTTGATGGGCCACCTAGCCAAAAACATTCAGTACTTC. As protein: CASSLMGHLAKNIQYF.

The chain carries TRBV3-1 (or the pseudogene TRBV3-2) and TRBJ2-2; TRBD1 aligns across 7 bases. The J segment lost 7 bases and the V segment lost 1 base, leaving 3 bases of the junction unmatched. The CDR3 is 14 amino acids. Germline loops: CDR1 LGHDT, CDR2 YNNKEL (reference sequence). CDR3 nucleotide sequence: TGTGCCAGCAGCCAAGGACAGGGTGGCGGGGAGCTGTTTTTT. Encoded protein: CASSQGQGGGELFF.

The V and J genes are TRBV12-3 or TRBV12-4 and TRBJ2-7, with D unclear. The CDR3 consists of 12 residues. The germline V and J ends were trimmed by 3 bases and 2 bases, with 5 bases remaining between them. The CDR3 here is CASSFNPYEQYF. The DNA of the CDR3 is TGTGCCAGCAGTTTTAACCCCTACGAGCAGTACTTC.

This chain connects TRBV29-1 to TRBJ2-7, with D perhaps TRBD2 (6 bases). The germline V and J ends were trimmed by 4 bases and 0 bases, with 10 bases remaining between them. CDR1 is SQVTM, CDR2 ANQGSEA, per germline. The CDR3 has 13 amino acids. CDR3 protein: CSVVGGVSYEQYF. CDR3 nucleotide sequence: TGCAGCGTTGTAGGCGGGGTCTCCTACGAGCAGTACTTC.

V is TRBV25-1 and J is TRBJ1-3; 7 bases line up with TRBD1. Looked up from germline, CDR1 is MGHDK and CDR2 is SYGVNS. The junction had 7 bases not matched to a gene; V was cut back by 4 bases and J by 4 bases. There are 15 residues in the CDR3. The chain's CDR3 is CASSAPGGRGNTIYF. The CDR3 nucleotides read TGTGCCAGCAGTGCCCCAGGGGGACGCGGAAACACCATATATTTT.

The CDR3 sequence is CASSSLGAGVLGGDGYTF. The CDR3 DNA follows: TGTGCCAGCAGCTCCCTGGGAGCAGGGGTCTTAGGGGGGGATGGCTACACCTTC. The V and J genes are TRBV11-2 and TRBJ1-2; TRBD1 might be the D (6 bases). CDR3 size: 18 residues. Trimming removed 4 bases at V and 6 bases at J, with 27 bases between. Germline CDR1 SGHAT, CDR2 FQNNGV.

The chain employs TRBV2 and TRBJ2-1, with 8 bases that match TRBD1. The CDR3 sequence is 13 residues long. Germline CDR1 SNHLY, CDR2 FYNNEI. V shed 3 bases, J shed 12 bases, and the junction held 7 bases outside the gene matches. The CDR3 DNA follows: TGTGCCAGCAGTGAGGGACAGGTTCGAGGGCAGTTCTTC. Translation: CASSEGQVRGQFF. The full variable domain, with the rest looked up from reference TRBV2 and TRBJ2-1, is EPEVTQTPSHQVTQMGQEVILRCVPISNHLYFYWYRQILGQKVEFLVSFYNNEISEKSEIFDDQFSVERPDGSNFTLKIRSTKLEDSAMYFCASSEGQVRGQFFGPGTRLTVL.

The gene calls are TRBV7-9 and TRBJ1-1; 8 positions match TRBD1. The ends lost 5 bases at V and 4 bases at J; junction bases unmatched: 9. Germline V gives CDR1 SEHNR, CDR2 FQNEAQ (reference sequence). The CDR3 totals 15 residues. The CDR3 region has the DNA TGTGCCAGCAGCCCGGCCTCAGGGGGCCGCACTGAAGCTTTCTTT. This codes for CASSPASGGRTEAFF.

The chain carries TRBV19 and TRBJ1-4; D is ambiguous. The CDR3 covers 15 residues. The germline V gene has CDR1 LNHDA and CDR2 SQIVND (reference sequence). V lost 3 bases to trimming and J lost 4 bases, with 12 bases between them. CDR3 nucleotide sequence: TGTGCCAGTAGTATCACCCGGGCGGGTAATGAAAAACTGTTTTTT. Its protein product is CASSITRAGNEKLFF.

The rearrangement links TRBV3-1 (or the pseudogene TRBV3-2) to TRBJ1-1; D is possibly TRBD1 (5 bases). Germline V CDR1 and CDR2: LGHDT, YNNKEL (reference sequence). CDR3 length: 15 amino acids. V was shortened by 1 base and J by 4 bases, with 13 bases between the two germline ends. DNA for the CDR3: TGTGCCAGCAGCCAAGTTAGCAACAGGCCCACTGAAGCTTTCTTT. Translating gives CASSQVSNRPTEAFF.

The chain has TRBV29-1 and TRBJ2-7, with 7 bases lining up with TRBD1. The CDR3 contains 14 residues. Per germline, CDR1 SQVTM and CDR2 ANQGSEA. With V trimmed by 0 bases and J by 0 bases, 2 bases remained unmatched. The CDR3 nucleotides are TGCAGCGTTGAAGATGGGACAGTCTCCTACGAGCAGTACTTC. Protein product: CSVEDGTVSYEQYF.

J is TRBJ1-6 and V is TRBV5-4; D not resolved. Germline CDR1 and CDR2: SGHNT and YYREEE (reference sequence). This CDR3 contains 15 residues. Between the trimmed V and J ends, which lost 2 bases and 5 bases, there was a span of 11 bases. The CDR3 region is CASSFPSPNNSPLHF. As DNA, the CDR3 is TGTGCCAGCAGCTTCCCGAGCCCCAATAATTCACCCCTCCACTTT.

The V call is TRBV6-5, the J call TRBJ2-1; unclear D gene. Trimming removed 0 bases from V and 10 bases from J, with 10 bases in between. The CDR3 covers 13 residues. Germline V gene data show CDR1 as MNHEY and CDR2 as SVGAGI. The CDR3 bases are TGTGCCAGCAGTTACTCGGCCCGGATGGAGCAGTTCTTC. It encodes CASSYSARMEQFF.

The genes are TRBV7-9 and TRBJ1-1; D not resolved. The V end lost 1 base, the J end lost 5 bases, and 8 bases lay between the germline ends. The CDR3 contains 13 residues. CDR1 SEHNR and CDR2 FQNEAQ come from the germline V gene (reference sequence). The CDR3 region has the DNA TGTGCCAGCAGCTTAGAGGTGGAAACTGAAGCTTTCTTT. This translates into CASSLEVETEAFF. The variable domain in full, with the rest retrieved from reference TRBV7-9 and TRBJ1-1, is DTGVSQNPRHKITKRGQNVTFRCDPISEHNRLYWYRQTLGQGPEFLTYFQNEAQLEKSRLLSDRFSAERPKGSFSTLEIQRTEQGDSAMYLCASSLEVETEAFFGQGTRLTVV.

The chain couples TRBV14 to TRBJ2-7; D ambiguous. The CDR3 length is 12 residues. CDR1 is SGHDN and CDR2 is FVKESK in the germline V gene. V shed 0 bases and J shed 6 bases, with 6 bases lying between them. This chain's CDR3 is CASSQDLGEQYF. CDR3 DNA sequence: TGTGCCAGCAGCCAAGATCTGGGCGAGCAGTACTTC. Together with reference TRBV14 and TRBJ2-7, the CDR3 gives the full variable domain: EAGVTQFPSHSVIEKGQTVTLRCDPISGHDNLYWYRRVMGKEIKFLLHFVKESKQDESGMPNNRFLAERTGGTYSTLKVQPAELEDSGVYFCASSQDLGEQYFGPGTRLTVT.